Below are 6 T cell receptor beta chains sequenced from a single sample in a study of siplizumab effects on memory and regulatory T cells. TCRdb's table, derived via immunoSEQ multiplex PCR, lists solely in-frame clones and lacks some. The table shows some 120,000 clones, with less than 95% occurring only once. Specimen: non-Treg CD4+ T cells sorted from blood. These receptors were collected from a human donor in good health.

CDR3 amino acids: CASSLDISANTGELFF. CDR3 in DNA: TGCGCCAGCAGCTTGGATATTAGTGCCAACACCGGGGAGCTGTTTTTT. The genes are TRBV5-1 and TRBJ2-2; D gene uncertain. This CDR3 comprises 16 residues. CDR1 is SGHRS, CDR2 YFSETQ, per germline. The germline V and J ends were trimmed by 0 bases and 2 bases, with 11 bases remaining between them. Using reference TRBV5-1 and TRBJ2-2 for the parts outside the CDR3, the full variable domain is KAGVTQTPRYLIKTRGQQVTLSCSPISGHRSVSWYQQTPGQGLQFLFEYFSETQRNKGNFPGRFSGRQFSNSRSEMNVSTLELGDSALYLCASSLDISANTGELFFGEGSRLTVL.

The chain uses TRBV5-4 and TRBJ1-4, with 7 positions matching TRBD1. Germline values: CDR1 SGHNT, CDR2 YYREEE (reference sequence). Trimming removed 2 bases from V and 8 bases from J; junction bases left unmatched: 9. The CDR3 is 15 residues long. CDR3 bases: TGTGCCAGCAGCTTACGACAGGGAGGAGTGGAAAAACTGTTTTTT. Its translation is CASSLRQGGVEKLFF.

Written as DNA, the CDR3 is TGTGCCAGCAGCGTAGGGGCTAGCGGGACGCAAGAGACCCAGTACTTC. Protein sequence: CASSVGASGTQETQYF. The chain couples TRBV9 to TRBJ2-5, with 9 bases identical to TRBD2. The CDR3 contains 16 residues. The V gene end was trimmed by 0 bases and the J gene end by 2 bases; junction bases not matched to a gene: 5. CDR1 and CDR2 from the germline V gene are SGDLS and YYNGEE. The variable domain in full, with the rest retrieved from reference TRBV9 and TRBJ2-5, is DSGVTQTPKHLITATGQRVTLRCSPRSGDLSVYWYQQSLDQGLQFLIQYYNGEERAKGNILERFSAQQFPDLHSELNLSSLELGDSALYFCASSVGASGTQETQYFGPGTRLLVL.

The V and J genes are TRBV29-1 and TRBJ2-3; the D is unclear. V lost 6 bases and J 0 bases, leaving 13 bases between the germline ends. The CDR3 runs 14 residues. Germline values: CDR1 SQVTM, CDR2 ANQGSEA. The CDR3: CSVGSGSSTDTQYF. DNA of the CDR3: TGCAGCGTGGGTAGTGGAAGTAGCACAGATACGCAGTATTTT.

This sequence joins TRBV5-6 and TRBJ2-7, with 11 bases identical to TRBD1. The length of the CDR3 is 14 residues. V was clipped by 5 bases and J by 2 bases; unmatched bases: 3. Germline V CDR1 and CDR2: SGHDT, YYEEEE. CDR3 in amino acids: CASRGQGGTYEQYF. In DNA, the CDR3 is TGTGCCAGCAGGGGACAGGGGGGTACCTACGAGCAGTACTTC.

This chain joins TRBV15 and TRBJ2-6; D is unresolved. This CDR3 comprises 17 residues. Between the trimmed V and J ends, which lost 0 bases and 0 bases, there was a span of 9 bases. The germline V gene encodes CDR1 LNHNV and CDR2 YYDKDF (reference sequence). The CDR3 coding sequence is TGTGCCACCAGCAGAGATCGAGTAACCTCTGGGGCCAACGTCCTGACTTTC. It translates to CATSRDRVTSGANVLTF.